These 24 T cell receptor beta chains originate from one sample sequenced in a study of T cell responses to AZD1222 COVID-19 vaccine. Profiling relied on immunoSEQ multiplex PCR, and the TCRdb table lists in-frame clones only, not all of them. The table includes some 52,000 clones, over 80% detected once. The input for sequencing was peripheral blood, taken 28 days after the second AZD1222 dose. The receptors come from an adult who received the AZD1222 COVID-19 vaccine.

The rearrangement joins TRBV14 to TRBJ2-5; D possibly corresponds to TRBD2 (5 bases). Germline CDR1 and CDR2: SGHDN and FVKESK. The CDR3 spans 13 residues. V was cut by 2 bases and J by 6 bases, with 10 bases left in between. The CDR3 DNA reads TGTGCCAGCAGCCAATCGGGGTCGAAGACCCAGTACTTC. Encoded protein: CASSQSGSKTQYF.

The rearrangement uses TRBV30 and TRBJ1-1, with TRBD1 matching 7 bases. CDR1 is GTSNPN, CDR2 SVGIG, per germline (reference sequence). V gave up 5 bases and J gave up 0 bases; unmatched junction bases: 6. CDR3 length equals 14 residues. The CDR3 loop is CAWGKTGMNTEAFF. Written as DNA, the CDR3 is TGTGCCTGGGGGAAGACAGGGATGAACACTGAAGCTTTCTTT.

Written as DNA, the CDR3 is TGTGCCAGTGCCCTCCGTGGTCCGATGACAGATACGCAGTATTTT. Its protein is CASALRGPMTDTQYF. This chain uses TRBV19 with TRBJ2-3; D gene unclear. V was cut by 8 bases and J by 3 bases, with 18 bases left in between. This CDR3 region has 15 residues. CDR1 and CDR2 from the germline V gene are LNHDA and SQIVND (reference sequence).

The chain couples TRBV19 to TRBJ2-7; 10 positions agree with TRBD1. V shed 4 bases and J 4 bases; nucleotides not matched to a gene: 4. This CDR3 is 14 amino acids long. Germline CDR1 LNHDA, CDR2 SQIVND (reference sequence). CDR3 nucleotides: TGTGCCAGTAGTAGACGGGACAGGGGATACGAGCAGTACTTC. Translation: CASSRRDRGYEQYF.

This chain uses TRBV6-6 with TRBJ2-7; D is perhaps TRBD2 (5 bases). CDR1 is MNHNY and CDR2 is SVGAGI in the germline V gene (reference sequence). This CDR3 is built from 13 residues. V was cut by 1 base and J by 8 bases, with 12 bases left in between. The CDR3 DNA follows: TGTGCCAGCAGTTACTACCTAGCCGGCCAGCAGTACTTC. It specifies CASSYYLAGQQYF.

The V and J genes are TRBV9 and TRBJ1-6, with 8 bases that match TRBD1. The germline V gene has CDR1 SGDLS and CDR2 YYNGEE. V dropped 3 bases and J dropped 8; count of bases not matched to a gene: 4. The CDR3 contains 14 residues. CDR3 sequence: CASSDGQGYSPLHF. The CDR3 DNA is TGTGCCAGCAGCGACGGACAGGGTTATTCACCCCTCCACTTT.

The chain is built from TRBV28 and TRBJ1-5, with 7 bases aligning to TRBD1. CDR1 and CDR2 from the germline V gene are MDHEN and SYDVKM. V was pared by 2 bases and J by 7 bases, with 8 bases of the junction left unmatched. This CDR3 spans 15 amino acids. CDR3 residues: CASSLPRQGRQPQHF. DNA of the CDR3: TGTGCCAGCAGTTTACCCCGACAGGGACGCCAGCCCCAGCATTTT.

V gene TRBV28 combines with J gene TRBJ1-4, with TRBD1 matching 8 bases. Trimming at V came to 6 bases and at J to 8 bases, leaving 8 bases not matched to a gene. The germline gives CDR1 MDHEN, CDR2 SYDVKM. The CDR3 totals 14 residues. This CDR3 is CASSPGGGGEKLFF. Here the CDR3 DNA reads TGTGCCAGCAGCCCAGGGGGCGGGGGCGAAAAACTGTTTTTT.

The chain links TRBV10-1 to TRBJ2-7; the D is unclear. Germline loops: CDR1 WNHNN, CDR2 SYGVQD (reference sequence). Trimming cost V 2 bases and J 5 bases, with 7 bases left between them. There are 12 residues in the CDR3. For the CDR3, the DNA is TGCGCCAGCAGTGAGGCCCCCCACGAGCAGTACTTC. It is translated as CASSEAPHEQYF.

This clone was observed a few times. This chain links TRBV7-8 with TRBJ1-1, with a possible D match to TRBD1 (6 bases). Trimming removed 4 bases at V and 2 bases at J, with 17 bases between. The CDR3 loop spans 16 amino acids. Germline V gene sequence: CDR1 SGHVS, CDR2 FQNEAQ. This CDR3 is CASSSGWSGTNTEAFF. CDR3 DNA: TGTGCCAGCAGCTCCGGATGGAGCGGGACAAACACTGAAGCTTTCTTT.

By sample fraction, this clone is medium-sized. The genes are TRBV28 and TRBJ1-3, with 7 bases aligning to TRBD1. The CDR3 consists of 16 residues. Trimming at V came to 4 bases and at J to 4 bases, leaving 10 bases not matched to a gene. Germline loops: CDR1 MDHEN, CDR2 SYDVKM. In DNA form, the CDR3 reads TGTGCCAGCAGTTCCCTAACAGACAGGGAAGGAAACACCATATATTTT. Translated, it gives CASSSLTDREGNTIYF. Filled out from reference TRBV28 and TRBJ1-3, the complete variable domain reads DVKVTQSSRYLVKRTGEKVFLECVQDMDHENMFWYRQDPGLGLRLIYFSYDVKMKEKGDIPEGYSVSREKKERFSLILESASTNQTSMYLCASSSLTDREGNTIYFGEGSWLTVV.

The gene calls are TRBV27 and TRBJ2-7; TRBD1 or TRBD2 may be the D gene (6 bases each). The CDR3 sequence is 15 residues long. The V gene lost 6 bases and the J gene lost 7 bases, with 22 bases spanning the gap. Germline lookup yields CDR1 MNHEY and CDR2 SMNVEV (reference sequence). The CDR3 is CASSAPNRGHMEQYF. CDR3 DNA sequence: TGTGCCAGCAGCGCTCCGAACCGGGGGCACATGGAGCAGTACTTC.

The V call is TRBV5-6, the J call TRBJ2-1; either TRBD1 or TRBD2 may fit D (5 bases each). Per germline, CDR1 SGHDT and CDR2 YYEEEE. The CDR3 extends over 15 amino acids. With 4 bases removed from V and 8 bases from J, the gap between germline ends came to 19 bases. CDR3 bases: TGTGCCAGCAGCCTTGGGGCGGGTCAGCTCCATGAGCAGTTCTTC. Protein product: CASSLGAGQLHEQFF.

V is TRBV7-8 and J is TRBJ2-1; TRBD1 agrees at 7 bases. V trimming: 1 base; J trimming: 8 bases; junction bases outside the gene matches: 5. CDR1 and CDR2 from the germline V gene are SGHVS and FQNEAQ. CDR3 size: 14 residues. CDR3 DNA: TGTGCCAGCAGCTTAGAGACCAGGGGGTATGAGCAGTTCTTC. Its translation is CASSLETRGYEQFF.

V and J are TRBV28 and TRBJ2-1, with D uncertain. CDR1 MDHEN and CDR2 SYDVKM come from the germline V gene. This CDR3 spans 14 amino acids. The germline V and J ends were trimmed by 7 bases and 4 bases, with 14 bases remaining between them. The CDR3 bases are TGTGCCAGCACCCTAGACTTCCCGTACAATGAGCAGTTCTTC. Protein sequence: CASTLDFPYNEQFF.

The DNA of the CDR3 is TGTGCCAGCGGAGAACAGGGTTACAATGAGCAGTTCTTC. Its translation is CASGEQGYNEQFF. This rearrangement joins TRBV27 to TRBJ2-1; D might be TRBD1 (6 bases). The V gene lost 8 bases and the J gene lost 4 bases, with 12 bases spanning the gap. The CDR3 spans 13 residues. Germline CDR1 reads MNHEY; CDR2 reads SMNVEV (reference sequence).

The rearrangement joins TRBV12-2 to TRBJ2-1. TRBV12-2 corresponds to a pseudogene. The length of the CDR3 is 10 residues. The CDR3 protein is CASRFNEQFF. In nucleotides, the CDR3 is TGTGCAAGTCGCTTCAATGAGCAGTTCTTC.

The J gene is TRBJ2-2, the V gene TRBV19; a possible D gene is TRBD1 (5 bases). The CDR3 runs 13 residues. Trimming removed 10 bases from V and 5 bases from J, with 14 bases in between. Germline loops: CDR1 LNHDA, CDR2 SQIVND (reference sequence). The CDR3, as DNA: TGTGCCATTGGCGTCAGGGCGACCGGGGAGCTGTTTTTT. Protein sequence: CAIGVRATGELFF.

The chain employs TRBV6-4 and TRBJ2-2, with D perhaps matching TRBD2 (6 bases). The CDR3 runs to 14 residues. Looked up from germline, CDR1 is MRHNA and CDR2 is SNTAGT. V lost 6 bases to trimming and J lost 9 bases, with 17 bases between them. CDR3 DNA sequence: TGTGCCAGCAGCTCGGGACTCCCCCCCCGGGAGCTGTTTTTT. Residues: CASSSGLPPRELFF.

The chain recombines TRBV3-1 (or the pseudogene TRBV3-2) with TRBJ1-2; D is possibly TRBD1 (6 bases). The CDR3 consists of 15 residues. The V gene lost 0 bases and the J gene lost 5 bases, with 13 bases spanning the gap. Per germline, CDR1 LGHDT and CDR2 YNNKEL (reference sequence). The CDR3 reads CASSQDIRGGYGYTF. The CDR3 DNA sequence: TGTGCCAGCAGCCAAGATATTAGGGGGGGGTATGGCTACACCTTC.

The chain links TRBV6-5 to TRBJ2-7; 8 bases fit TRBD2. V shed 9 bases and J 0 bases; nucleotides not matched to a gene: 4. The CDR3 covers 13 residues. Germline V gene lookup returns CDR1 MNHEY and CDR2 SVGAGI. CDR3 region: CASHSGTSYEQYF. The CDR3 DNA sequence: TGTGCCAGTCATAGCGGGACCTCCTACGAGCAGTACTTC.

The chain joins TRBV5-4 to TRBJ1-1; D might be TRBD1 (5 bases). This CDR3 region has 15 residues. The ends were cut back, 0 bases at V and 1 base at J, with 10 bases in the middle. Per the germline V gene, CDR1 is SGHNT and CDR2 is YYREEE (reference sequence). The CDR3 region is CASSLDATGNTEAFF. The CDR3 nucleotides read TGTGCCAGCAGCTTGGACGCAACAGGGAACACTGAAGCTTTCTTT.

The J gene is TRBJ2-7, the V gene TRBV6-4; weak D call: TRBD2 (6 bases). V gave up 3 bases and J gave up 12 bases, with 18 bases separating them. The germline CDR1 and CDR2 sequences are MRHNA and SNTAGT. The CDR3 spans 13 residues. CDR3 loop: CASSEYSGEPAYF. The CDR3 DNA follows: TGTGCCAGCAGTGAGTACTCGGGAGAACCAGCGTACTTC.

The chain combines TRBV19 with TRBJ1-1; 7 positions match TRBD1. There are 14 residues in the CDR3. Trimming removed 4 bases from V and 2 bases from J; junction bases left unmatched: 4. Germline V gene sequence: CDR1 LNHDA, CDR2 SQIVND (reference sequence). For the CDR3, the DNA is TGTGCCAGTAGTAGGCGACAGGGTAACACTGAAGCTTTCTTT. It translates to CASSRRQGNTEAFF.